What follows are 26 T cell receptor beta chains derived from one specimen sequenced in a study of neurological immune-mediated disorders. TCRdb ran MiXCR on the 5' RACE reads and lists one entry per CDR3 protein. The data contain around 62,000 distinct CDR3 sequences, 4.1% of them singletons. Material for sequencing was PBMCs. These receptors were collected from a man aged 50 to 60 with multiple sclerosis.

This clonotype appeared a single time. This CDR3 is missing its conserved last phenylalanine or tryptophan, likely due to a read error. The chain combines TRBV20-1 with TRBJ2-5; 9 bases line up with TRBD1. Germline V lookup: CDR1 DFQATT, CDR2 SNEGSKA (reference sequence). The CDR3 runs 13 residues. Trimming at V came to 3 bases and at J to 5 bases, leaving 4 bases not matched to a gene. The CDR3 protein is CSASTGGGETQYN. The DNA for the CDR3 is TGCAGTGCTAGTACAGGGGGCGGCGAGACCCAGTACAAC.

In its sample, this clonotype was seen many times. The rearrangement uses TRBV4-1 and TRBJ2-7, with 7 bases that match TRBD1. The CDR3 length is 15 residues. Unmatched junction bases numbered 9, after V lost 3 bases and J lost 4 bases. CDR1 MGHRA and CDR2 YSYEKL come from the germline V gene. The CDR3 reads CASSHPARQGYEQYF. DNA of the CDR3: TGCGCCAGCAGCCACCCCGCCAGACAGGGTTACGAGCAGTACTTC.

This clonotype was seen ten or more times. The chain has TRBV20-1 and TRBJ2-3; 7 bases align to TRBD2. The CDR3 sequence is 15 residues long. V dropped 3 bases and J dropped 6; count of bases not matched to a gene: 12. In germline, CDR1 is DFQATT, CDR2 SNEGSKA (reference sequence). CDR3 sequence: CSARVDLADWDTQYF. As DNA, the CDR3 is TGCAGTGCTAGGGTAGACCTAGCGGATTGGGATACGCAGTATTTT.

Ten or more counts support this clonotype. The V gene is TRBV10-3, the J gene TRBJ2-5, with TRBD1 matching 8 bases. Germline V gene sequence: CDR1 ENHRY, CDR2 SYGVKD. V was pared by 10 bases and J by 1 base, with 8 bases of the junction left unmatched. This CDR3 contains 14 residues. CDR3: CATRTGMAQETQYF. CDR3 nucleotides: TGTGCCACCCGGACAGGGATGGCCCAAGAGACCCAGTACTTC.

This clonotype appeared many times. The rearrangement uses TRBV18 and TRBJ1-4; 7 bases map to TRBD1. Germline-derived CDR1 and CDR2 are KGHSH and LQKENI. The CDR3 has 17 amino acids. The V gene end was trimmed by 2 bases and the J gene end by 7 bases; junction bases not matched to a gene: 13. Here the CDR3 reads CASSPATGSNPGEKLFF. The CDR3 region has the DNA TGTGCCAGCTCACCAGCGACAGGGTCGAATCCGGGTGAAAAACTGTTTTTT.

This clonotype has a count of ten or more. V is TRBV12-3 or TRBV12-4 and J is TRBJ1-5, with D possibly matching TRBD1 (6 bases). Between the trimmed V and J ends, which lost 3 bases and 0 bases, there was a span of 9 bases. The CDR3 extends over 15 amino acids. CDR3 DNA sequence: TGTGCCAGCAGTTTTGGACAGAATAGCAATCAGCCCCAGCATTTT. Translation: CASSFGQNSNQPQHF.

This clonotype showed up many times. This chain links TRBV7-9 with TRBJ1-2; D not resolved. Germline V lookup: CDR1 SEHNR, CDR2 FQNEAQ (reference sequence). The CDR3 extends over 14 amino acids. V shed 1 base and J shed 0 bases, with 6 bases lying between them. This CDR3 is CASSLVGSNYGYTF. CDR3 bases: TGTGCCAGCAGCTTAGTTGGTTCTAACTATGGCTACACCTTC.

This clonotype was counted at least ten times. The chain couples TRBV7-2 to TRBJ1-6; D gene ambiguous. Deletions cut 2 bases from V and 7 bases from J, with 12 bases between. CDR1 and CDR2 (germline): SGHTA, FQGNSA. The CDR3 spans 15 residues. This chain's CDR3 is CASSLNPGPNSPLHF. Here the CDR3 DNA reads TGTGCCAGCAGCTTAAATCCAGGACCAAATTCACCCCTCCACTTT. The whole variable domain, remainder taken from reference TRBV7-2 and TRBJ1-6, is GAGVSQSPSNKVTEKGKDVELRCDPISGHTALYWYRQSLGQGLEFLIYFQGNSAPDKSGLPSDRFSAERTGGSVSTLTIQRTQQEDSAVYLCASSLNPGPNSPLHFGNGTRLTVT.

The V call is TRBV4-2, the J call TRBJ2-1, with D perhaps assigned TRBD1 or TRBD2 (5 bases each). V gave up 0 bases and J gave up 9 bases, with 9 bases separating them. There are 13 residues in the CDR3. Germline CDR1 reads LGHNA; CDR2 reads YNFKEQ. For the CDR3, the DNA is TGTGCCAGCAGCCAAGATCTCGGGGCTGAGCAGTTCTTC. This sequence encodes CASSQDLGAEQFF.

This clonotype was counted at least ten times. The rearrangement joins TRBV2 to TRBJ1-5; maybe TRBD1 (6 bases). Germline-derived CDR1 and CDR2 are SNHLY and FYNNEI. This CDR3 is 15 amino acids long. V lost 5 bases, J lost 3 bases, and 14 bases lay in between. Written as DNA, the CDR3 is TGTGCCAGCAGTAGGCTACAGGGATCCAATCAGCCCCAGCATTTT. Translating it yields CASSRLQGSNQPQHF.

In its sample, this clonotype was seen many times. The J gene is TRBJ1-1, the V gene TRBV7-2, with D tentatively TRBD1 (6 bases). Between the trimmed V and J ends, which lost 5 bases and 3 bases, there was a span of 13 bases. Germline V gene lookup returns CDR1 SGHTA and CDR2 FQGNSA. This CDR3 comprises 14 residues. The DNA of the CDR3 is TGTGCCAGCAGCCCGTGGGGGGCGGACACTGAAGCTTTCTTT. It translates to CASSPWGADTEAFF.

Many counts were recorded for this clonotype. The genes are TRBV7-6 and TRBJ2-7; the D gene is possibly TRBD2 (6 bases). Trimming stripped 1 base from V and 2 bases from J, with 9 bases between. Per the germline V gene, CDR1 is SGHVS and CDR2 is FNYEAQ. The CDR3 contains 14 residues. The chain's CDR3 is CASSLVGGPYEQYV. CDR3 sequence (DNA): TGTGCCAGCAGCTTAGTCGGGGGACCCTACGAGCAGTACGTC.

In its sample, this clonotype was seen many times. The chain carries TRBV4-2 and TRBJ1-5, with TRBD1 identical over 7 bases. V was clipped by 0 bases and J by 7 bases; unmatched bases: 6. From germline, CDR1 is LGHNA and CDR2 YNFKEQ. The CDR3 runs to 15 residues. DNA of the CDR3: TGTGCCAGCAGCCAAGAGGGGACAGAGCTGCAGCCCCAGCATTTT. Encoded protein: CASSQEGTELQPQHF.

This clonotype was counted at least ten times. The J gene is TRBJ1-6, the V gene TRBV6-5; no definite D call. The CDR3 sequence is 16 residues long. The germline V gene encodes CDR1 MNHEY and CDR2 SVGAGI. V lost 6 bases and J lost 12, with 24 bases in between. The CDR3 DNA reads as TGTGCCAGCAGCCGGAGCGTGCTCGGGCTCGGTTTACCCCTCCACTTT. It codes for CASSRSVLGLGLPLHF.

This clonotype has a count of ten or more. The chain recombines TRBV7-2 with TRBJ2-3, with 8 bases aligning to TRBD2. Per germline, CDR1 SGHTA and CDR2 FQGNSA. Losses at the gene ends were 5 bases for V and 1 base for J; bases not matched to a gene: 14. The CDR3 length is 18 residues. CDR3 DNA sequence: TGTGCCAGCAGCCCACTAGTAAGAAGGCGGGGGGGCACAGATACGCAGTATTTT. Encoded protein: CASSPLVRRRGGTDTQYF.

This clonotype turned up a few times. V and J are TRBV6-2 or TRBV6-3 and TRBJ1-2; 7 bases are a match to TRBD1. The CDR3 is made up of 13 amino acids. V lost 7 bases to trimming and J lost 2 bases; unmatched junction nucleotides: 4. Looked up from germline, CDR1 is MNHEY and CDR2 is SVGEGT. CDR3 region: CASNWDSNYGYTF. The CDR3 region has the DNA TGTGCCAGCAACTGGGACAGCAACTATGGCTACACCTTC.

This clonotype has ten or more counts. V gene TRBV6-5 combines with J gene TRBJ1-5; no definite D call. The CDR3 has 13 amino acids. CDR1 is MNHEY, CDR2 SVGAGI, per germline. The V and J ends lost 0 bases and 7 bases respectively, with 7 bases between them. CDR3: CASSYSSRQPQHF. In DNA form, the CDR3 reads TGTGCCAGCAGTTACTCGAGTAGGCAGCCCCAGCATTTT.

Ten or more counts support this clonotype. V usage is TRBV7-8 and J usage is TRBJ1-1; D not resolved. V lost 3 bases and J 0 bases, leaving 11 bases between the germline ends. This CDR3 is 15 amino acids long. Germline CDR1 SGHVS, CDR2 FQNEAQ. The chain's CDR3 is CASSFREHMNTEAFF. The CDR3 DNA reads TGTGCCAGCAGCTTCCGGGAGCACATGAACACTGAAGCTTTCTTT.

This clonotype was detected ten times or more. The gene calls are TRBV7-9 and TRBJ2-3, with a possible D match to TRBD2 (5 bases). Germline V CDR1 and CDR2: SEHNR, FQNEAQ (reference sequence). The CDR3 is made up of 15 amino acids. V dropped 3 bases and J dropped 3 bases, with 13 bases sitting between them. The CDR3 is CASSLDGIATDTQYF. As DNA, the CDR3 is TGTGCCAGCAGCTTGGACGGGATCGCGACAGATACGCAGTATTTT.

This clonotype occurred many times. V and J are TRBV25-1 and TRBJ2-2; TRBD1 is a possible D gene (5 bases). Germline V gene lookup returns CDR1 MGHDK and CDR2 SYGVNS. With 6 bases removed from V and 2 bases from J, the gap between germline ends came to 7 bases. This CDR3 contains 13 residues. CDR3 loop: CASRTVNTGELFF. The CDR3 region has the DNA TGTGCCAGCAGGACAGTTAACACCGGGGAGCTGTTTTTT.

In its sample, this clonotype was seen many times. V usage is TRBV12-5 and J usage is TRBJ2-5; D might be TRBD1 (6 bases). Between the trimmed V and J ends, which lost 2 bases and 2 bases, there was a span of 15 bases. The CDR3 spans 16 residues. Germline CDR1 reads LGHNT; CDR2 reads FRNRAP. CDR3 nucleotide sequence: TGTGCTAGTGGTTTGTACATGGGACACACTCAAGAGACCCAGTACTTC. It translates to CASGLYMGHTQETQYF.

This clonotype appeared many times. The CDR3: CASSQEPRGTVSEAFF. In nucleotides, the CDR3 is TGCGCCAGCAGCCAGGAACCAAGGGGGACAGTGTCTGAAGCTTTCTTT. The J gene is TRBJ1-1, the V gene TRBV4-1; TRBD1 aligns across 7 bases. This CDR3 spans 16 amino acids. V shed 3 bases and J 6 bases; nucleotides not matched to a gene: 13. Germline CDR1 and CDR2: MGHRA and YSYEKL.

This clonotype has a count of ten or more. The chain links TRBV9 to TRBJ2-1; D is uncertain. Trimming took off 0 bases at V and 6 bases at J, with 13 bases between the two ends. The CDR3 contains 15 residues. The germline gives CDR1 SGDLS, CDR2 YYNGEE. The CDR3 here is CASSVAKLTANEQFF. The CDR3 region has the DNA TGTGCCAGCAGCGTAGCTAAACTTACTGCCAATGAGCAGTTCTTC.

Many counts were recorded for this clonotype. V gene TRBV18 combines with J gene TRBJ2-5; 11 bases are shared with TRBD2. V lost 5 bases and J lost 1; bases outside the gene matches: 0. CDR1 and CDR2 from the germline V gene are KGHSH and LQKENI. The CDR3 spans 14 residues. CDR3 sequence: CASSTSGGQETQYF. The CDR3 DNA reads TGTGCCAGCTCAACTAGCGGGGGCCAAGAGACCCAGTACTTC. The whole variable domain, filled in from reference TRBV18 and TRBJ2-5, reads NAGVMQNPRHLVRRRGQEARLRCSPMKGHSHVYWYRQLPEEGLKFMVYLQKENIIDESGMPKERFSAEFPKEGPSILRIQQVVRGDSAAYFCASSTSGGQETQYFGPGTRLLVL.

This clonotype turned up a few times. A read error is possible here, since a much larger clone lies one base away. The chain is built from TRBV9 and TRBJ2-3; D possibly corresponds to TRBD2 (5 bases). CDR1 and CDR2 from the germline V gene are SGDLS and YYNGEE. Deletions cut 5 bases from V and 4 bases from J, with 14 bases between. The CDR3 spans 14 residues. The CDR3 here is CASSPGKGPDTQYF. DNA for the CDR3: TGTGCCAGCAGTCCGGGAAAGGGCCCAGATACGCAGTATTTT.

Of note for this clonotype: A much bigger clone sits one base away, suggesting this may be a read error. The chain has TRBV3-1 and TRBJ1-1; no firm D call. The ends were cut back, 2 bases at V and 3 bases at J, with 7 bases in the middle. Germline V lookup: CDR1 LGHDT, CDR2 YNNKEL (reference sequence). The CDR3 is 13 residues long. CDR3 in DNA: TGTGCCAGCAGCCAAATGCACGACACTGAAGCTTTCTTT. Its protein is CASSQMHDTEAFF. Full variable domain (outside the CDR3, taken from reference TRBV3-1 and TRBJ1-1): DTAVSQTPKYLVTQMGNDKSIKCEQNLGHDTMYWYKQDSKKFLKIMFSYNNKELIINETVPNRFSPKSPDKAHLNLHINSLELGDSAVYFCASSQMHDTEAFFGQGTRLTVV.